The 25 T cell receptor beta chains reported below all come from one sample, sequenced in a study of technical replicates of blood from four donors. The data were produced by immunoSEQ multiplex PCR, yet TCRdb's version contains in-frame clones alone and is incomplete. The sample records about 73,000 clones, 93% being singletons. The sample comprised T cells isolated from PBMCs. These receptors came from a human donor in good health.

The CDR3 sequence: CASDSLQGEKRGTEAFF. In nucleotides, the CDR3 is TGTGCCAGCGATTCGTTACAGGGGGAAAAGCGGGGCACTGAAGCTTTCTTT. The rearrangement links TRBV28 to TRBJ1-1; TRBD1 aligns across 8 bases. J gave up 4 bases and V 8 bases, and 18 bases lay outside the gene matches. Germline CDR1 MDHEN, CDR2 SYDVKM. The CDR3 spans 17 residues.

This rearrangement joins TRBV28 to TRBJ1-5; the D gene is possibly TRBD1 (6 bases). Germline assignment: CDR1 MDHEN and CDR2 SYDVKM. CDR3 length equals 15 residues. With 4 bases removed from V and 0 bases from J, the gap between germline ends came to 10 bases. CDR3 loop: CASSSAGDSNQPQHF. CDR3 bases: TGTGCCAGCAGTTCCGCAGGGGATAGCAATCAGCCCCAGCATTTT.

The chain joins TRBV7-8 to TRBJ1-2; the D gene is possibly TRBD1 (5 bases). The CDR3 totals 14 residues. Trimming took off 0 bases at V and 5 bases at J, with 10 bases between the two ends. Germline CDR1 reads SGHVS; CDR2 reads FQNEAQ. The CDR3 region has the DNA TGTGCCAGCAGCTTAGCGCTCGGGGGATATGGCTACACCTTC. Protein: CASSLALGGYGYTF.

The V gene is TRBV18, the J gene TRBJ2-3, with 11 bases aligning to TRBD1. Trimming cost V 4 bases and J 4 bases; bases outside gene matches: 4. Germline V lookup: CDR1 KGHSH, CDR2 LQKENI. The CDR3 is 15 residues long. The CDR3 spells CASSHRTGGPDTQYF. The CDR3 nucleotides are TGTGCCAGCTCACACCGGACAGGGGGCCCAGATACGCAGTATTTT.

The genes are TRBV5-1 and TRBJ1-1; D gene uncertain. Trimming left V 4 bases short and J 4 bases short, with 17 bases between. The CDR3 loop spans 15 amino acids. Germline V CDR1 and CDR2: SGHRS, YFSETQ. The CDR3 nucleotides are TGCGCCAGCAGCGAGGCAGGACTCCGTTCCACTGAAGCTTTCTTT. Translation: CASSEAGLRSTEAFF.

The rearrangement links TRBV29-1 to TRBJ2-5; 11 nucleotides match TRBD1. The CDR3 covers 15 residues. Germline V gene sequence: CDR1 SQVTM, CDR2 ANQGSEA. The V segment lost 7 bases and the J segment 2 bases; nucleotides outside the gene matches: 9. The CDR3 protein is CSANGDRGFQETQYF. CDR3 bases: TGCAGCGCTAACGGGGACAGGGGGTTTCAAGAGACCCAGTACTTC.

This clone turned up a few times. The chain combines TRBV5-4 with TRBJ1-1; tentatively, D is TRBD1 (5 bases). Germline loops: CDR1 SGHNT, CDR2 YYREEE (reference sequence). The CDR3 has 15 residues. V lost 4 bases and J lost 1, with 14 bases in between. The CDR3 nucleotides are TGTGCCAGCAGCCCCCAGGGACTCTCGAACACTGAAGCTTTCTTT. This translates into CASSPQGLSNTEAFF. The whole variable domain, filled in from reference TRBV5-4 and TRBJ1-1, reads ETGVTQSPTHLIKTRGQQVTLRCSSQSGHNTVSWYQQALGQGPQFIFQYYREEENGRGNFPPRFSGLQFPNYSSELNVNALELDDSALYLCASSPQGLSNTEAFFGQGTRLTVV.

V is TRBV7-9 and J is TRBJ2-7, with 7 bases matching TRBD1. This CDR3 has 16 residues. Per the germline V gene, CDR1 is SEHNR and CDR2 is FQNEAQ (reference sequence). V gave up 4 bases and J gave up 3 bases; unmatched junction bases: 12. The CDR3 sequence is CASSSGTGQRDYEQYF. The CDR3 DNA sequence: TGTGCCAGCAGCTCGGGGACGGGACAGAGAGACTACGAGCAGTACTTC.

The CDR3, as DNA: TGTGCCAGCAGCTTAGGGGCAGGGGCTACGAAACAGACCCAGTACTTC. It encodes CASSLGAGATKQTQYF. The chain couples TRBV7-9 to TRBJ2-5, with a tentative D call TRBD1 (6 bases). This CDR3 region has 16 residues. Germline CDR1 and CDR2: SEHNR and FQNEAQ (reference sequence). Trimming cost V 1 base and J 6 bases, with 18 bases left between them.

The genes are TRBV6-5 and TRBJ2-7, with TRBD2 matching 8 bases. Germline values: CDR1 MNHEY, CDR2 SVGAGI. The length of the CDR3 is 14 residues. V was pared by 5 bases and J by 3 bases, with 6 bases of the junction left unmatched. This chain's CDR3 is CASSPRSGIYEQYF. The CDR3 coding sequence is TGTGCCAGCAGTCCCCGTAGCGGGATCTACGAGCAGTACTTC.

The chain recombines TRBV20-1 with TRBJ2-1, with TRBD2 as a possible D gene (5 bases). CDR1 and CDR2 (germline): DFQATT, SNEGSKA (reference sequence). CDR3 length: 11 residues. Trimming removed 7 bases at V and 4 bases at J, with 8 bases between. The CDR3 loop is CSGSGYNEQFF. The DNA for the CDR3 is TGCAGTGGGAGCGGTTACAATGAGCAGTTCTTC.

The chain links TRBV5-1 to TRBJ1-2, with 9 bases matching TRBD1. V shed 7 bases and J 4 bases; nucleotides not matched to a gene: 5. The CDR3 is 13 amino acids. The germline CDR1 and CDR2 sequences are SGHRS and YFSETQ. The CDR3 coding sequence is TGCGCCAGCTCGGGACAGGGCACCTATGGCTACACCTTC. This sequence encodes CASSGQGTYGYTF.

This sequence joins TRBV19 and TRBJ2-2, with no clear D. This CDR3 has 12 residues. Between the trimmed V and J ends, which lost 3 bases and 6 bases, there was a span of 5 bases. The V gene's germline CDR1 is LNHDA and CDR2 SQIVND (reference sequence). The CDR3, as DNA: TGTGCCAGTAGTATTACGGCCGGGGAGCTGTTTTTT. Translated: CASSITAGELFF.

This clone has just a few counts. This chain's CDR3 is CASEGQALYGYTF. The CDR3 DNA reads TGTGCCAGTGAAGGACAGGCCTTATATGGCTACACCTTC. This chain links TRBV9 with TRBJ1-2; 7 positions match TRBD1. The CDR3 totals 13 residues. V was clipped by 8 bases and J by 5 bases; unmatched bases: 9. Per the germline V gene, CDR1 is SGDLS and CDR2 is YYNGEE. Full variable domain (missing parts from reference TRBV9 and TRBJ1-2): DSGVTQTPKHLITATGQRVTLRCSPRSGDLSVYWYQQSLDQGLQFLIQYYNGEERAKGNILERFSAQQFPDLHSELNLSSLELGDSALYFCASEGQALYGYTFGSGTRLTVV.

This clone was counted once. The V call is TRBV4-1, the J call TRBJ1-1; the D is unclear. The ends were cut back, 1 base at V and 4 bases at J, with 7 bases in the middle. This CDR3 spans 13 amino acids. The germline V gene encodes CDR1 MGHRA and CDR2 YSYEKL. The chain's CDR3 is CASSQARITEAFF. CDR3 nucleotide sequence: TGCGCCAGCAGCCAAGCTCGTATCACTGAAGCTTTCTTT.

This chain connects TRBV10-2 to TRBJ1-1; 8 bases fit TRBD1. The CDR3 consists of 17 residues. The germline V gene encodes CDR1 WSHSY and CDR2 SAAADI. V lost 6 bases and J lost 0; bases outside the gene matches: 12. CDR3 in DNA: TGCGCCAGCAGAGAATCCGGGACAGGTCTCATGAACACTGAAGCTTTCTTT. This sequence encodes CASRESGTGLMNTEAFF.

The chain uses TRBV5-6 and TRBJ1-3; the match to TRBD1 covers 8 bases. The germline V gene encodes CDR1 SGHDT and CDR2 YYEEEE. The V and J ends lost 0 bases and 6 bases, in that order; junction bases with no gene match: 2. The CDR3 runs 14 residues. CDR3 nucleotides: TGTGCCAGCAGCTTGGTGGACAGGGTAAACACCATATATTTT. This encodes CASSLVDRVNTIYF.

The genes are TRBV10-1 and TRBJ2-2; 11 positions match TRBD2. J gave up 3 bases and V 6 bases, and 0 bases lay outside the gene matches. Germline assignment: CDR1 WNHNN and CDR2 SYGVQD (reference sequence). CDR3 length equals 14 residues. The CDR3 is CASRGLADTGELFF. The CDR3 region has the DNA TGCGCCAGCAGGGGACTAGCGGACACCGGGGAGCTGTTTTTT.

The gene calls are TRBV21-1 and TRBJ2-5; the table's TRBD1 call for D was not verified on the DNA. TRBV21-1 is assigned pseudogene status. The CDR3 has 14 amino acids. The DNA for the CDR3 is TGTGCCGGGATGGGGACAGGGGGCCTGGAGACCCAGTACTTC. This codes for CAGMGTGGLETQYF.

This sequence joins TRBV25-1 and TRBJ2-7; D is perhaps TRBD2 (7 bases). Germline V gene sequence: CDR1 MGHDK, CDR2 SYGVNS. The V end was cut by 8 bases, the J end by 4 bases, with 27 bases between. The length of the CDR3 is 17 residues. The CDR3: CASYGRGGEFGMYEQYF. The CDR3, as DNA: TGTGCCAGCTACGGTAGGGGGGGGGAGTTCGGTATGTACGAGCAGTACTTC.

CDR3 nucleotides: TGTGCCAGCAGCCCTAGCACAGATACGCAGTATTTT. It specifies CASSPSTDTQYF. The chain carries TRBV6-5 and TRBJ2-3; D unresolved. The CDR3 has 12 amino acids. Trimming pared 6 bases from V and 0 bases from J, leaving 4 bases between. CDR1 is MNHEY, CDR2 SVGAGI, per germline.

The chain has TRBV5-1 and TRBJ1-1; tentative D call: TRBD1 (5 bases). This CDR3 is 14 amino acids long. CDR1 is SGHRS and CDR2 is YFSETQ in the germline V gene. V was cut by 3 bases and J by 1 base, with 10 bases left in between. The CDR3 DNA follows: TGCGCCAGCAGCTGGGGGGGAACGAACACTGAAGCTTTCTTT. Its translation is CASSWGGTNTEAFF.

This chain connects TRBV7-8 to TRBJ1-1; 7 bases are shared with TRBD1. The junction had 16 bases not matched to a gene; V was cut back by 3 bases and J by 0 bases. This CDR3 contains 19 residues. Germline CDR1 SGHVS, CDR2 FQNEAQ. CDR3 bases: TGTGCCAGCAGCTTTGACAGGGAGAAAGGAGGGCCACTGAACACTGAAGCTTTCTTT. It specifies CASSFDREKGGPLNTEAFF.

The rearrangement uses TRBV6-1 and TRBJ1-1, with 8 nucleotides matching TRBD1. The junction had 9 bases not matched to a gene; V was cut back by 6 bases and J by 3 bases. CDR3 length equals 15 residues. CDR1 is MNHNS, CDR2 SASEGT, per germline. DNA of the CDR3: TGTGCCAGCAGCCAAGATTTCAGGGGGCACACTGAAGCTTTCTTT. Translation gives CASSQDFRGHTEAFF.

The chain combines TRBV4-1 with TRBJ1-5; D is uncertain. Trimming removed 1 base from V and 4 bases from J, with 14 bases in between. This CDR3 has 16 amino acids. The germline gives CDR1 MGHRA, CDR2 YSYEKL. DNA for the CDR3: TGCGCCAGCAGCCAAGCGCACGGGATGGGGAATCAGCCCCAGCATTTT. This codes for CASSQAHGMGNQPQHF.